The clone carrying this T cell receptor (beta chain) was found many times. Its antigen is unidentified. This sample was included in a study of response to subunit inactivated influenza vaccine. Study conclusions and caveats: Every seasonal influenza vaccination brings in few new T cells, the authors suggested.

A single record per CDR3 protein comes from TCRdb applying MiXCR to the RT-PCR reads. The table includes about 160,000 distinct CDR3 sequences, roughly a tenth detected once. V was trimmed by 3 bases and J by 7 bases, leaving 13 bases between them. From germline, CDR1 is MNHEY and CDR2 SVGEGT. This CDR3 spans 14 amino acids. The clonotype was recovered from a man in his fifties or sixties who received an inactivated influenza vaccine. Sequencing used non-naive T cells sorted from PBMCs, obtained 45 days after vaccination. This chain uses TRBV6-2 or TRBV6-3 with TRBJ2-1; weak D call: TRBD2 (6 bases). For the CDR3, the DNA is TGTGCCAGCAGTTATAAACTAGCTGGTAATGAGCAGTTCTTC. The encoded protein is CASSYKLAGNEQFF.